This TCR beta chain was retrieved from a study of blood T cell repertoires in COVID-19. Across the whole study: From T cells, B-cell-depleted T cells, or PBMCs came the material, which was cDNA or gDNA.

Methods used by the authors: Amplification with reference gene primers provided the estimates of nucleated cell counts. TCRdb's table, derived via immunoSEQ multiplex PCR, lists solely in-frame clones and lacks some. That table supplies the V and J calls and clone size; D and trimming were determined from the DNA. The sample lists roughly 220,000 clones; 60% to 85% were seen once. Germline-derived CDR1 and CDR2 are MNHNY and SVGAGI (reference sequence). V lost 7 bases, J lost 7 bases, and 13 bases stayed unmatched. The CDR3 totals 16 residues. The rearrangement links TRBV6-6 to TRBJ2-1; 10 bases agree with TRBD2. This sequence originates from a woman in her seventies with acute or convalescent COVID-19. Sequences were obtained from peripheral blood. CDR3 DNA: TGTGCCAGCACACTCCTAGCGGGAGCACAAGGGAATGAGCAGTTCTTC. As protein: CASTLLAGAQGNEQFF.